This T cell receptor (beta chain) appears in the sequencing data of a study of CD8+CD57+ T cells in acquired aplastic anemia. As for the study in general: Each DNA sample taken from sorted CD4+ and CD8+ cells came to 2.5 to 4 ug on average.

The study's findings and limits: Sharing between patients and controls was observed for twenty-nine CD8+ CDR3 sequences. For CD8+ Simpson's diversity, patients and controls showed no significant difference.

Researchers used genomic DNA as the template to profile TCR beta VDJ and CDR3. TCRdb independently ran MiXCR on the reads; one entry per CDR3 protein. This sample has fewer than 85,000 distinct CDR3 sequences, with about three quarters found just once. The germline gives CDR1 ENHRY, CDR2 SYGVKD. Trimming removed 6 bases from V and 4 bases from J; junction bases left unmatched: 5. The CDR3 extends over 13 amino acids. The sequenced patients had an expansion of CD8+CD57+ cells seen by flow cytometry. Concerning this clonotype: What it binds is unknown.

The V call is TRBV10-3, the J call TRBJ1-1, with 7 bases matching TRBD1. The clonotype was recovered from a human donor with aplastic anemia. The sample was sorted CD4+, CD8+, or CD8+CD57+ T cells (not recorded which) from PBMCs. CDR3 coding DNA: TGTGCCATCAGCTACGACAGGGCCACTGAAGCTTTCTTT. It is translated as CAISYDRATEAFF.